Below, 10 T cell receptor beta chains from the same sample are listed, as sequenced in a study of T cell changes during pregnancy in multiple sclerosis. Using immunoSEQ multiplex PCR, the repertoire was profiled, and TCRdb retains in-frame clones only, with some absent. The data hold just under 95,000 clones, with 85% to 95% observed a single time. The specimen comprised peripheral blood, sampled in the first trimester of pregnancy. The receptor source for this set is a female donor with multiple sclerosis, enrolled in a pregnancy study.

The chain joins TRBV5-1 to TRBJ2-2, with TRBD2 matching 10 bases. V dropped 0 bases and J dropped 4; count of bases not matched to a gene: 6. The CDR3 is 17 residues long. The V gene's germline CDR1 is SGHRS and CDR2 YFSETQ. Written as DNA, the CDR3 is TGCGCCAGCAGCTTGGGGCTAGCGGGAGCGGTCACCGGGGAGCTGTTTTTT. Protein sequence: CASSLGLAGAVTGELFF.

CDR3 in amino acids: CASGTGVEQFF. The CDR3, as DNA: TGTGCTAGTGGGACGGGGGTAGAGCAGTTCTTC. The genes are TRBV12-5 and TRBJ2-1; the D gene is possibly TRBD2 (6 bases). CDR1 LGHNT and CDR2 FRNRAP come from the germline V gene. The CDR3 has 11 residues. V was trimmed by 6 bases and J by 10 bases, leaving 10 bases between them.

V usage is TRBV9 and J usage is TRBJ2-5; 12 bases match TRBD2. Trimming removed 0 bases from V and 1 base from J; junction bases left unmatched: 10. CDR3 size: 19 residues. CDR1 SGDLS and CDR2 YYNGEE come from the germline V gene. The CDR3 region is CASSVEGLAGWGVQETQYF. In DNA form, the CDR3 reads TGTGCCAGCAGCGTAGAAGGACTAGCGGGATGGGGGGTCCAAGAGACCCAGTACTTC.

V gene TRBV7-2 combines with J gene TRBJ1-2; D call uncertain. The CDR3 extends over 13 amino acids. The V gene lost 2 bases and the J gene lost 0 bases, with 4 bases spanning the gap. The germline CDR1 and CDR2 sequences are SGHTA and FQGNSA. DNA of the CDR3: TGTGCCAGCAGCTTAACAGCTAACTATGGCTACACCTTC. The encoded protein is CASSLTANYGYTF.

The CDR3 nucleotides read TGTGCCAGCAGCGTGTTTGCGGGAGGGCCGACCTACGAGCAGTACTTC. This codes for CASSVFAGGPTYEQYF. The gene calls are TRBV4-2 and TRBJ2-7; TRBD2 agrees at 9 bases. J lost 2 bases, V lost 5 bases, and 10 bases had no gene match. Germline V CDR1 and CDR2: LGHNA, YNFKEQ. The CDR3 length is 16 residues.

This chain uses TRBV18 with TRBJ1-1, with TRBD1 as a possible D gene (6 bases). Germline lookup yields CDR1 KGHSH and CDR2 LQKENI. The CDR3 has 15 amino acids. V was cut by 4 bases and J by 6 bases, with 18 bases left in between. DNA for the CDR3: TGTGCCAGCTCACTTTCAGGGGCCGGTGTAGCTGAAGCTTTCTTT. Its protein product is CASSLSGAGVAEAFF.

The rearrangement links TRBV10-3 to TRBJ1-1; D might be TRBD1 (6 bases). The germline CDR1 and CDR2 sequences are ENHRY and SYGVKD. V dropped 7 bases and J dropped 4 bases, with 13 bases sitting between them. CDR3 size: 13 residues. The CDR3 spells CAIMGGGFTEAFF. The CDR3 nucleotides are TGTGCCATCATGGGGGGGGGCTTCACTGAAGCTTTCTTT.

V and J are TRBV18 and TRBJ1-5, with unresolved D. This CDR3 is 13 amino acids long. The V end was cut by 2 bases, the J end by 5 bases, with 7 bases between. The germline V gene encodes CDR1 KGHSH and CDR2 LQKENI. In DNA form, the CDR3 reads TGTGCCAGCTCACCATGGAGCGATCAGCCCCAGCATTTT. This sequence encodes CASSPWSDQPQHF.

The chain joins TRBV6-1 to TRBJ1-1, with D possibly TRBD1 on 5 matching bases. V gave up 3 bases and J gave up 6 bases, with 14 bases separating them. Germline CDR1 reads MNHNS; CDR2 reads SASEGT. This CDR3 region has 14 residues. In DNA form, the CDR3 reads TGTGCCAGCAGTGATAAGGGGCAGTTAGCTGAAGCTTTCTTT. Translation gives CASSDKGQLAEAFF.

J is TRBJ2-7 and V is TRBV19; 10 nucleotides agree with TRBD2. V trimming: 5 bases; J trimming: 2 bases; junction bases outside the gene matches: 6. CDR3 size: 15 residues. From germline, CDR1 is LNHDA and CDR2 SQIVND (reference sequence). The CDR3 spells CASSESGRAPYEQYF. The CDR3, as DNA: TGTGCCAGTAGTGAGAGCGGGAGGGCCCCCTACGAGCAGTACTTC.